Listed below are T cell receptor beta chains from one sample, sequenced in a study of blood T cells in healthy people across ages. TCRdb independently ran MiXCR on the 5' RACE reads; one entry per CDR3 protein. The data show roughly 410,000 distinct CDR3 sequences, about 49% seen once. Material for sequencing was blood. Receptor source: a man aged 60-69 years in good health. CDR3s include the opening cysteine and the closing phenylalanine or tryptophan. D genes are given only for firm matches. A row's size may be missing; if present it is once, few, many or a size class.

j_gene	len	v_gene	d_gene	abundance	CDR3aa	CDR3nt
TRBJ1-6	13	TRBV20-1	TRBD1	.	CSALGQANSPLHF	TGCAGTGCGCTCGGACAGGCTAATTCACCCCTCCACTTT
TRBJ2-7	15	TRBV5-1	TRBD2	many	CASSPREDNPYEQYF	TGCGCCAGCAGCCCCCGGGAGGACAATCCCTACGAGCAGTACTTC
TRBJ2-5	15	TRBV15	.	.	CATSRDGGIRETQYF	TGTGCCACCAGCAGAGATGGCGGGATCCGAGAGACCCAGTACTTC
TRBJ2-7	15	TRBV15	.	.	CATSREVGQTYEQYF	TGTGCCACCAGCAGAGAGGTCGGGCAGACCTACGAGCAGTACTTC
TRBJ1-6	14	TRBV6-5	.	.	CASSAGTGSSPLHF	TGTGCCAGCAGCGCAGGGACTGGTAGTTCACCCCTCCACTTT
TRBJ2-7	15	TRBV21-1	.	few	CASSKGERDGSEQYF	TGTGCCAGCAGCAAAGGGGAGCGGGATGGGAGCGAGCAGTACTTC
TRBJ2-5	15	TRBV7-7	TRBD2	few	CASSFGLAGRETQYF	TGTGCTAGCAGCTTTGGACTAGCGGGGCGGGAGACCCAGTACTTC
TRBJ2-7	13	TRBV12-3/TRBV12-4	TRBD1	once	CASSRGQGFGQYF	TGTGCCAGCAGTCGAGGACAGGGGTTCGGGCAGTACTTC
TRBJ2-7	15	TRBV7-2	.	once	CASSPLDISSYEQYF	TGTGCCAGCAGCCCTCTGGACATTAGCTCCTACGAGCAGTACTTC
TRBJ2-3	18	TRBV11-1	TRBD2	once	CASSSDQPGTSGGGTQYF	TGTGCCAGCAGCTCGGATCAACCCGGGACTAGTGGCGGCGGTACGCAGTATTTT
TRBJ2-3	15	TRBV7-2	.	few	CASSSRQGGPDTQYF	TGTGCCAGCAGCTCCCGACAGGGAGGACCAGATACGCAGTATTTT
TRBJ2-1	13	TRBV3-1	TRBD2	.	CASSLAGGIEQFF	TGTGCCAGCAGCCTAGCGGGGGGGATTGAGCAGTTCTTC
TRBJ1-2	12	TRBV29-1	.	few	CSVEGVSYGYTF	TGCAGCGTTGAAGGGGTCTCCTATGGCTACACCTTC
TRBJ2-5	13	TRBV6-6	TRBD1	.	CASTPTGRETQYF	TGTGCCAGCACCCCGACAGGGAGAGAGACCCAGTACTTC
TRBJ2-7	13	TRBV27	TRBD2	few	CASSPGGSNEQYF	TGTGCCAGCAGTCCGGGAGGGAGCAATGAGCAGTACTTC
TRBJ2-5	13	TRBV29-1	.	.	CSVASAEGGTQYF	TGCAGCGTGGCGTCAGCGGAGGGCGGGACCCAGTACTTC
TRBJ2-3	13	TRBV6-2/TRBV6-3	.	few	CASRPDSTDTQYF	TGTGCCAGCAGACCGGACTCAACAGATACGCAGTATTTT
TRBJ2-7	13	TRBV10-3	.	few	CAIKGASAYEQYF	TGTGCCATCAAAGGGGCTAGCGCCTACGAGCAGTACTTC
TRBJ1-5	15	TRBV2	.	.	CASRILGYSNQPQHF	TGTGCCAGCAGGATACTGGGGTATAGCAATCAGCCCCAGCATTTT
TRBJ2-5	15	TRBV20-1	TRBD2	.	CSALRLAGGQETQYF	TGCAGTGCTCTTAGACTAGCGGGGGGACAAGAGACCCAGTACTTC
TRBJ2-7	15	TRBV7-9	TRBD2	.	CASSPGLAGIYEQYF	TGTGCCAGCAGCCCTGGACTAGCGGGAATCTACGAGCAGTACTTC
TRBJ2-7	15	TRBV30	.	.	CAWSVRGDLLAEQYF	TGTGCCTGGAGTGTACGTGGGGACCTCCTAGCCGAGCAGTACTTC
TRBJ2-1	13	TRBV24-1	.	.	CATSDSKGRWQFF	TGTGCCACCAGTGATTCGAAGGGGAGGTGGCAGTTCTTC
TRBJ2-3	12	TRBV7-2	.	many	CASSSKPDTQYF	TGTGCCAGCAGCTCGAAGCCAGATACGCAGTATTTT
TRBJ2-5	12	TRBV20-1	.	many	CSAGALRETQYF	TGCAGTGCTGGGGCCCTCCGAGAGACCCAGTACTTC
TRBJ2-1	14	TRBV28	TRBD2	few	CASLHGTSVDEQFF	TGTGCCAGCTTACACGGGACTAGCGTCGATGAGCAGTTCTTC
TRBJ2-5	14	TRBV20-1	.	.	CSARPTGLQETQYF	TGCAGTGCTAGGCCGACAGGACTCCAAGAGACCCAGTACTTC
TRBJ2-1	16	TRBV20-1	TRBD1	.	CRPGTGGLGVYNEQFF	TGCAGACCCGGGACAGGGGGTCTGGGGGTCTACAATGAGCAGTTCTTC
TRBJ2-5	15	TRBV6-1	.	once	CASSEAPSLMETQYF	TGTGCCAGCAGTGAAGCGCCTAGTTTGATGGAGACCCAGTACTTC
TRBJ2-3	14	TRBV20-1	TRBD1	.	CSAPGQGLKDTQYF	TGCAGTGCCCCGGGACAGGGGTTGAAAGATACGCAGTATTTT
TRBJ2-1	16	TRBV11-2	TRBD2	few	CASSISGRAPYNEQFF	TGTGCCAGCAGCATTAGCGGGAGGGCCCCCTACAATGAGCAGTTCTTC
TRBJ2-1	14	TRBV27	.	once	CASRPGTYVNEQFF	TGTGCCAGTAGACCGGGGACCTACGTCAATGAGCAGTTCTTC
TRBJ2-1	17	TRBV5-6	TRBD2	.	CASNMPGLAGFYNEQFF	TGTGCCAGCAACATGCCGGGACTAGCGGGATTCTACAATGAGCAGTTCTTC
TRBJ2-7	16	TRBV27	.	few	CASGTFLRDSPYEQYF	TGTGCCAGCGGTACCTTTCTCCGGGACTCACCCTACGAGCAGTACTTC
TRBJ1-2	14	TRBV29-1	.	.	CSVDLPLTGYGYTF	TGCAGTGTTGATCTTCCCCTGACCGGGTATGGCTACACCTTC
TRBJ2-1	15	TRBV29-1	.	few	CSVEEASRHYNEQFF	TGCAGCGTTGAAGAGGCTAGCAGACACTACAATGAGCAGTTCTTC
TRBJ1-5	16	TRBV12-3/TRBV12-4	TRBD1	few	CASSKTRTGAIQPQHF	TGTGCCAGCAGCAAAACTCGGACAGGGGCTATTCAGCCCCAGCATTTT
TRBJ1-4	18	TRBV4-2	TRBD1	.	CASSRIRDRPGVGEKLFF	TGTGCCAGCAGCCGGATACGGGACAGGCCCGGAGTTGGCGAAAAACTGTTTTTT
TRBJ1-1	16	TRBV5-1	TRBD1	.	CASRRGTELMNTEAFF	TGCGCCAGCAGACGAGGGACAGAACTTATGAACACTGAAGCTTTCTTT
TRBJ2-7	14	TRBV18	.	.	CASSPRAGENEQYF	TGTGCCAGCTCACCCAGGGCTGGGGAAAACGAGCAGTACTTC
TRBJ1-6	13	TRBV12-3/TRBV12-4	.	few	CASSTQANSPLHF	TGTGCCAGCAGTACCCAGGCCAATTCACCCCTCCACTTT